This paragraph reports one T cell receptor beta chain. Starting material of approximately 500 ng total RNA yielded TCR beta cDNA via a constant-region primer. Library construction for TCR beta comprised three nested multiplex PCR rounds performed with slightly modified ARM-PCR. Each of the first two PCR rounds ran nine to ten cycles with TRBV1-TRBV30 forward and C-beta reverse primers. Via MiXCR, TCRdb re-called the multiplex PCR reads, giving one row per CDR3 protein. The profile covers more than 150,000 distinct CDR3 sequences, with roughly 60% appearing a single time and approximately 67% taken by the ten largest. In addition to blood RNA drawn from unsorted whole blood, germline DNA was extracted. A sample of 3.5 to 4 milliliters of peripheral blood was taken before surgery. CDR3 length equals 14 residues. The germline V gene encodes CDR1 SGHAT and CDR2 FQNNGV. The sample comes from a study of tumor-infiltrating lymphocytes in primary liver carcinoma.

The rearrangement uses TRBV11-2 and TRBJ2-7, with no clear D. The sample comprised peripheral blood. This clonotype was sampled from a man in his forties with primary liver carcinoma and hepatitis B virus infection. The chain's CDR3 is CTGNLTDGAYEQYF. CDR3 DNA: TGTACCGGCAACTTAACTGACGGAGCCTACGAGCAGTACTTC. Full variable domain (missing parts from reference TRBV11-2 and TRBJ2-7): EAGVAQSPRYKIIEKRQSVAFWCNPISGHATLYWYQQILGQGPKLLIQFQNNGVVDDSQLPKDRFSAERLKGVDSTLKIQPAKLEDSAVYLCTGNLTDGAYEQYFGPGTRLTVT.